Shown below are 6 T cell receptor beta chains from a single sample sequenced in a study of cytomegalovirus exposure and HLA in healthy donors. 13 Jbeta primers and 60 Vbeta primers were used for the PCR. The table came from immunoSEQ multiplex PCR; TCRdb's copy has only in-frame clones and leaves some out. Among approximately 120,000 clones, over 70% were seen once, and the ten largest hold 3.5% to 4%. Sequencing was carried out using PBMCs. The receptors shown here come from a young man in good health and CMV-seropositive.

This clone was seen a few times. The chain combines TRBV19 with TRBJ2-7; 10 bases line up with TRBD1. J gave up 2 bases and V 6 bases, and 7 bases lay outside the gene matches. CDR1 and CDR2 from the germline V gene are LNHDA and SQIVND (reference sequence). The CDR3 consists of 15 residues. CDR3 in DNA: TGTGCCAGTAGCCCGGGACAGGGGATGACCTACGAGCAGTACTTC. Protein product: CASSPGQGMTYEQYF. Full variable domain (missing parts from reference TRBV19 and TRBJ2-7): DGGITQSPKYLFRKEGQNVTLSCEQNLNHDAMYWYRQDPGQGLRLIYYSQIVNDFQKGDIAEGYSVSREKKESFPLTVTSAQKNPTAFYLCASSPGQGMTYEQYFGPGTRLTVT.

V usage is TRBV19 and J usage is TRBJ2-7; D is possibly TRBD1 (7 bases). This CDR3 is built from 15 residues. V was pared by 5 bases and J by 0 bases, with 14 bases between. The V gene's germline CDR1 is LNHDA and CDR2 SQIVND (reference sequence). CDR3 amino acids: CASSGRDRNSYEQYF. The CDR3 region has the DNA TGTGCCAGTAGTGGGCGGGACAGAAACTCCTACGAGCAGTACTTC.

CDR3 region: CASGFGTGSYEQYF. CDR3 in DNA: TGTGCTAGTGGTTTCGGGACAGGGTCCTACGAGCAGTACTTC. The V call is TRBV12-5, the J call TRBJ2-7; 9 nucleotides match TRBD1. CDR1 and CDR2 from the germline V gene are LGHNT and FRNRAP. CDR3 length equals 14 residues. With 3 bases clipped from V and 1 base from J, the junction kept 1 base outside the gene matches.

Worth noting for this clone: One end of the junction varies from germline; a read error may be responsible. The chain combines TRBV30 with TRBJ2-7; TRBD2 agrees at 10 bases. CDR1 GTSNPN and CDR2 SVGIG come from the germline V gene (reference sequence). This CDR3 has 16 residues. CDR3 sequence (DNA): TGTGCCTGGAGGGCCCGGTGGACTAGCGGATCCTATGAGCAGTACTTC. It translates to CAWRARWTSGSYEQYF.

The chain uses TRBV7-9 and TRBJ2-5; the D gene is possibly TRBD1 (6 bases). The CDR3 loop spans 15 amino acids. V was cut by 4 bases and J by 3 bases, with 15 bases left in between. CDR1 and CDR2 from the germline V gene are SEHNR and FQNEAQ (reference sequence). CDR3 region: CASSYIGRQEETQYF. CDR3 DNA: TGTGCCAGCAGCTACATAGGGAGACAGGAAGAGACCCAGTACTTC. The full variable domain, its missing parts supplied by reference TRBV7-9 and TRBJ2-5, is DTGVSQNPRHKITKRGQNVTFRCDPISEHNRLYWYRQTLGQGPEFLTYFQNEAQLEKSRLLSDRFSAERPKGSFSTLEIQRTEQGDSAMYLCASSYIGRQEETQYFGPGTRLLVL.

The genes are TRBV5-4 and TRBJ2-2; 11 bases agree with TRBD2. The CDR3 is made up of 15 amino acids. After removal of 4 bases from V and 4 bases from J, the junction contained 3 bases not matched to a gene. CDR1 and CDR2 from the germline V gene are SGHNT and YYREEE (reference sequence). CDR3 protein: CASSAGTSGTGELFF. CDR3 nucleotides: TGTGCCAGCAGCGCCGGGACTAGCGGCACCGGGGAGCTGTTTTTT.